The rows below give T cell receptor beta chains drawn from one sample of a study of shared T cell receptors in the human thymus. The repertoire was sequenced with immunoSEQ multiplex PCR; TCRdb's copy has only in-frame clones and lacks some. The data contain more than 550,000 clones, approximately 87% of them seen just once; the ten biggest clones take up 0.0094%. The same specimen was also included in a second study, on human thymus T cells.

Material: thymocytes. The receptors stem from a boy in the first two years of life with a congenital heart defect. Each CDR3 is given with its conserved first and last residue. The D gene is left open where the match is weak. Clone size is not always given. Where it is, it says once, few, many or a class for expanded clones.

CDR3 DNA,CDR3 protein,D gene,clone size,J gene,V gene
TGTGCCTGGAGGGGGGCCAGCTCCTATAATTCACCCCTCCACTTT,CAWRGASSYNSPLHF,NA,NA,TRBJ1-6,TRBV30
TGTGCCAGCAGACCCAATCACCAGGGGGCGAGCACCGGGGAGCTGTTTTTT,CASRPNHQGASTGELFF,TRBD1,NA,TRBJ2-2,TRBV7-9
TGTGCCACCAAACCCGGGGTATCCTACAATGAGCAGTTCTTC,CATKPGVSYNEQFF,NA,NA,TRBJ2-1,TRBV10-3
TGCGCCAGCAGCGCGGGACCGCAATATAATTCACCCCTCCACTTT,CASSAGPQYNSPLHF,NA,once,TRBJ1-6,TRBV5-1
TGTGCCAGCAGCCCGACAGGGTCTGCGAACACCGGGGAGCTGTTTTTT,CASSPTGSANTGELFF,TRBD1,NA,TRBJ2-2,TRBV7-9
TGTGCCAGCAGCTATACCAACACTAGCGGGGGGGGATACGAGCAGTACTTC,CASSYTNTSGGGYEQYF,TRBD2,few,TRBJ2-7,TRBV27
TGTGCCAGCAGCTTAGACGTGGGGACAGGGGGCTACGGGGAGCTGTTTTTT,CASSLDVGTGGYGELFF,TRBD1,NA,TRBJ2-2,TRBV11-2
TGTGCCAGCAGTGGCGTAACTAGCGGACTCTCCTACGAGCAGTACTTC,CASSGVTSGLSYEQYF,TRBD2,NA,TRBJ2-7,TRBV6-1
TGTGCCAGCAGTGGGGGGGATTCCCAAGAGACCCAGTACTTC,CASSGGDSQETQYF,NA,NA,TRBJ2-5,TRBV25-1
TGTGCCAGCAGTAACAGGGGGCCCGTCTCTGGGGCCAACGTCCTGACTTTC,CASSNRGPVSGANVLTF,TRBD1,NA,TRBJ2-6,TRBV27
TGCGCCAGCAGCCAAGATCGGCTGGGGATAGGGGCCTTCAATCAGCCCCAGCATTTT,CASSQDRLGIGAFNQPQHF,NA,NA,TRBJ1-5,TRBV4-3
TGTGTCAGAAGCTTAGTTTTGAGGGCCAAGCACGAGCAGTACTTC,CVRSLVLRAKHEQYF,NA,few,TRBJ2-7,TRBV7-5
TGTGCCAGCAGCCAAGATCAGGGAATTGGGCTAGCGGGGGACCGGGGGACCCAGTACTTC,CASSQDQGIGLAGDRGTQYF,TRBD2,NA,TRBJ2-5,TRBV4-2
TGTGCCAGCAGCACCTACTATTACGAGCAGTACTTC,CASSTYYYEQYF,NA,NA,TRBJ2-7,TRBV11-2
TGCGCCAGCAGCAAGGGACAGGGGGACGGTGGGGCAATTTCACCCCTCCACTTT,CASSKGQGDGGAISPLHF,TRBD1,NA,TRBJ1-6,TRBV5-1
TGTGCCAGCAGTTCAGGGACTAGCGGGAGGAGGCGGCAGTACTTC,CASSSGTSGRRRQYF,TRBD2,NA,TRBJ2-7,TRBV28
TGTGCCAGTAGCAGACGGACTAGCGGGATTAAAGTACCGGACGAGCAGTACTTC,CASSRRTSGIKVPDEQYF,TRBD2,NA,TRBJ2-7,TRBV19
TGTGCCAGCAGCTTTGGGCCGGGACAGGGGATTGAAAAACTGTTTTTT,CASSFGPGQGIEKLFF,TRBD1,NA,TRBJ1-4,TRBV11-2
TGTGCCAGCAGTTCCCCCCATGGACAGTATAATTCACCCCTCCACTTT,CASSSPHGQYNSPLHF,NA,NA,TRBJ1-6,TRBV28
TGCGCCAGCAGCCCGGGATCCGGGGGATTCTATGGCTACACCTTC,CASSPGSGGFYGYTF,NA,NA,TRBJ1-2,TRBV5-1
TGCAGTGCTAGTAAGACTCATGGCTACACCTTC,CSASKTHGYTF,NA,NA,TRBJ1-2,TRBV20-1
TGTGCCAGCAACAACTCGAGTTTAGCGGGAGGGCCCCACAATGAGCAGTTCTTC,CASNNSSLAGGPHNEQFF,TRBD2,NA,TRBJ2-1,TRBV28
TGTGCCAGTTCAACGGCGAACACCGGGGAGCTGTTTTTT,CASSTANTGELFF,NA,NA,TRBJ2-2,TRBV19
TGTGCCAGCAGTTTCCGATCCGGGACAGGGGTCAACGAGCAGTACTTC,CASSFRSGTGVNEQYF,TRBD1,NA,TRBJ2-7,TRBV28
TGTGCCAGCTCGAGGTGGCGGGGGGTATCCTACGAGCAGTACTTC,CASSRWRGVSYEQYF,TRBD2,NA,TRBJ2-7,TRBV9
TGTGCCAGCAGCTTAGGGGCGGGGCAGGGTTTTGAAGCTTTCTTT,CASSLGAGQGFEAFF,NA,NA,TRBJ1-1,TRBV11-2